Shown below are 18 T cell receptor beta chains from a single sample sequenced in a study of CD8+ T cells in alopecia areata. Extracted RNA was reverse transcribed into cDNA, the sequencing template. Sequencing was performed with immunoSEQ multiplex PCR; in TCRdb, only in-frame clones are kept and a portion is missing. Here the sample spans tens of thousands of clones, roughly half being singletons. Sequenced input: NKG2D-high CD8+ T cells sorted from blood. These receptors originate from a human donor with alopecia areata.

The chain combines TRBV7-6 with TRBJ2-7, with unresolved D. CDR1 is SGHVS and CDR2 is FNYEAQ in the germline V gene. With 2 bases removed from V and 7 bases from J, the gap between germline ends came to 12 bases. The CDR3 covers 13 residues. The CDR3 DNA is TGTGCCAGCAGCTTAAGGGCTGGAGTGGAGCAGTACTTC. Encoded protein: CASSLRAGVEQYF.

The rearrangement joins TRBV7-2 to TRBJ2-5; D may match TRBD1 or TRBD2 (5 bases each). V lost 3 bases, J lost 2 bases, and 13 bases lay in between. The V gene's germline CDR1 is SGHTA and CDR2 FQGNSA. The CDR3 sequence is 15 residues long. CDR3 DNA sequence: TGTGCCAGCAGCTTCCCAGGGAGAGGGCAAGAGACCCAGTACTTC. Protein: CASSFPGRGQETQYF. The full variable domain, completed using reference TRBV7-2 and TRBJ2-5, is GAGVSQSPSNKVTEKGKDVELRCDPISGHTALYWYRQSLGQGLEFLIYFQGNSAPDKSGLPSDRFSAERTGGSVSTLTIQRTQQEDSAVYLCASSFPGRGQETQYFGPGTRLLVL.

This clone is a singleton in its sample. The CDR3 bases are TGTGCCAGCAGTAGGACAGGGGGCGGCTATGGCTACACCTTC. Translating gives CASSRTGGGYGYTF. The chain carries TRBV27 and TRBJ1-2, with 11 nucleotides matching TRBD1. CDR1 is MNHEY and CDR2 is SMNVEV in the germline V gene (reference sequence). This CDR3 region has 14 residues. V was clipped by 5 bases and J by 4 bases; unmatched bases: 3.

The rearrangement links TRBV7-9 to TRBJ1-2; D is possibly TRBD1 (6 bases). The V end lost 5 bases, the J end lost 6 bases, and 22 bases lay between the germline ends. Germline CDR1 reads SEHNR; CDR2 reads FQNEAQ (reference sequence). The CDR3 length is 16 residues. CDR3 DNA sequence: TGTGCCAGCAGCCAGCGGGACACGGGAACGGCAAATGGCTACACCTTC. Translating gives CASSQRDTGTANGYTF.

This chain connects TRBV5-4 to TRBJ2-7, with 7 bases identical to TRBD1. The CDR3 is 14 residues long. Germline loops: CDR1 SGHNT, CDR2 YYREEE (reference sequence). The V segment lost 5 bases and the J segment 1 base; nucleotides outside the gene matches: 6. The CDR3 coding sequence is TGTGCCAGCAGTTTCTCAGGGGGTTCCTACGAGCAGTACTTC. Amino acid sequence: CASSFSGGSYEQYF.

This clone turned up a few times. J is TRBJ2-7 and V is TRBV7-2; 13 bases map to TRBD2. The germline CDR1 and CDR2 sequences are SGHTA and FQGNSA. The CDR3 consists of 18 residues. The V and J ends lost 3 bases and 4 bases, in that order; junction bases with no gene match: 12. The CDR3 DNA sequence: TGTGCCAGCAGCTTCCTTGGGACTAGCGGGATTGGGTGGTACGAGCAGTACTTC. Translating it yields CASSFLGTSGIGWYEQYF.

This clone was counted only a few times. The same CDR3 arises from other DNA sequences in this sample as well. V and J are TRBV29-1 and TRBJ2-2, with D possibly TRBD2 on 5 matching bases. This CDR3 region has 13 residues. Germline CDR1 and CDR2: SQVTM and ANQGSEA. V was clipped by 4 bases and J by 1 base, with 7 bases between them. The CDR3: CSVVGENTGELFF. The CDR3 bases are TGCAGCGTTGTGGGAGAGAACACCGGGGAGCTGTTTTTT.

The table lists this clone with a few counts. The genes are TRBV7-9 and TRBJ2-5; TRBD2 agrees at 12 bases. The V and J ends lost 3 bases and 1 base, in that order; junction bases with no gene match: 0. The germline V gene encodes CDR1 SEHNR and CDR2 FQNEAQ (reference sequence). The CDR3 loop spans 15 amino acids. DNA for the CDR3: TGTGCCAGCAGCTTGACTAGCGGGGGCCAAGAGACCCAGTACTTC. Translation: CASSLTSGGQETQYF.

The chain employs TRBV15 and TRBJ2-2, with 8 nucleotides matching TRBD1. J lost 4 bases, V lost 1 base, and 5 bases had no gene match. CDR1 is LNHNV, CDR2 YYDKDF, per germline (reference sequence). The CDR3 contains 16 residues. As DNA, the CDR3 is TGTGCCACCAGCAGAGCTGCAGGGGGCCTCACCGGGGAGCTGTTTTTT. Its protein product is CATSRAAGGLTGELFF.

V and J are TRBV5-6 and TRBJ2-1; 9 bases agree with TRBD1. V shed 0 bases and J 12 bases; nucleotides not matched to a gene: 4. This CDR3 contains 13 residues. Looked up from germline, CDR1 is SGHDT and CDR2 is YYEEEE. CDR3 residues: CASSLGDRASQFF. CDR3 sequence (DNA): TGTGCCAGCAGCTTGGGGGACAGGGCATCGCAGTTCTTC.

The chain combines TRBV23-1 with TRBJ2-3; 8 bases line up with TRBD1. TRBV23-1 is sorted into the ORF group, with uncertain function. This CDR3 spans 18 amino acids. The V segment lost 3 bases and the J segment 3 bases; nucleotides outside the gene matches: 14. CDR3 coding DNA: TGCGCCAGCAGTCACCTCTGGCAGGACAGGGCTTTTACAGATACGCAGTATTTT. It translates to CASSHLWQDRAFTDTQYF.

Turning to this clone: Germline and junction disagree at one end, which may indicate a read error. The V call is TRBV30, the J call TRBJ2-1; D is undetermined. The CDR3 runs 11 residues. Per germline, CDR1 GTSNPN and CDR2 SVGIG (reference sequence). This chain's CDR3 is CAWSWSSVSLF. The CDR3 coding sequence is TGTGCCTGGAGTTGGTCCTCAGTATCCCTCTTC.

V and J are TRBV27 and TRBJ1-1; D not certain. Germline V gene data show CDR1 as MNHEY and CDR2 as SMNVEV (reference sequence). The CDR3 totals 13 residues. Deletions cut 2 bases from V and 4 bases from J, with 8 bases between. The CDR3 reads CASSLNIGTEAFF. The DNA of the CDR3 is TGTGCCAGCAGTTTAAATATAGGCACTGAAGCTTTCTTT.

The rearrangement uses TRBV29-1 and TRBJ2-7; D unresolved. Germline CDR1 and CDR2: SQVTM and ANQGSEA. Trimming took off 0 bases at V and 0 bases at J, with 12 bases between the two ends. CDR3 length equals 15 residues. The CDR3 region has the DNA TGCAGCGTTGAAGATCAGACCGTGAGCTCCTACGAGCAGTACTTC. It translates to CSVEDQTVSSYEQYF.

In its sample, this clone was seen a few times. This chain connects TRBV27 to TRBJ1-1; no reliable D call. V lost 5 bases, J lost 1 base, and 11 bases lay in between. The CDR3 runs to 14 residues. The germline gives CDR1 MNHEY, CDR2 SMNVEV (reference sequence). In nucleotides, the CDR3 is TGTGCCAGCAGTCCGATGGCGTCGAACACTGAAGCTTTCTTT. Translation gives CASSPMASNTEAFF.

This CDR3 is CASSFRNQPQHF. CDR3 coding DNA: TGTGCCAGCAGTTTCCGCAATCAGCCCCAGCATTTT. The chain uses TRBV28 and TRBJ1-5; D is uncertain. V was shortened by 3 bases and J by 2 bases, with 2 bases between the two germline ends. The CDR3 extends over 12 amino acids. CDR1 is MDHEN, CDR2 SYDVKM, per germline.

The chain uses TRBV5-1 and TRBJ1-1; 8 bases are a match to TRBD1. CDR1 and CDR2 (germline): SGHRS, YFSETQ. Trimming took 0 bases from V and 2 from J; bases not matched to a gene: 3. The CDR3 loop spans 15 amino acids. The CDR3, as DNA: TGCGCCAGCAGCTTGGACAGGGGGGCTAACACTGAAGCTTTCTTT. Translating gives CASSLDRGANTEAFF.

A few counts support this clone. The V and J genes are TRBV11-2 and TRBJ1-5, with no clear D. The CDR3 length is 15 residues. With 5 bases removed from V and 2 bases from J, the gap between germline ends came to 13 bases. CDR1 and CDR2 (germline): SGHAT, FQNNGV. The CDR3 region is CASSKVRNGNQPQHF. The DNA of the CDR3 is TGTGCCAGCAGCAAGGTGAGAAATGGCAATCAGCCCCAGCATTTT.